This T cell receptor beta chain was captured in a study of cytomegalovirus exposure and HLA in healthy donors. The PCR had 60 Vbeta and 13 Jbeta primers. Profiled with immunoSEQ multiplex PCR; TCRdb holds only in-frame clones, not every one. The table has fewer than 150,000 clones, around 85% seen once. Study-wide findings and caveats: Prediction of most subjects' HLA-A and HLA-B alleles by TCR beta sequences was reportedly accurate. A few of the chains that were CMV-associated were confirmed in vitro to be specific for CMV antigens. TCR beta V- and J-gene trimming, according to a later analysis, was linked to a missense DCLRE1C variant. Information on immune exposure was restricted to one variable (CMV serostatus).

Germline loops: CDR1 LNHDA, CDR2 SQIVND (reference sequence). With V trimmed by 3 bases and J by 3 bases, 4 bases remained unmatched. The length of the CDR3 is 16 residues. The table lists this clone with a few counts. The antigen remains undetermined. The chain couples TRBV19 to TRBJ2-2; TRBD1 agrees at 10 bases. The origin of this receptor is a woman in her 30s in good health and CMV-seropositive. Material for sequencing was PBMCs. As DNA, the CDR3 is TGTGCCAGTAGTATCCGGACAGGGGGGTACACCGGGGAGCTGTTTTTT. It translates to CASSIRTGGYTGELFF.